The present T cell receptor (beta chain) was sequenced within a study of PD-L1 blockade in urothelial cancer. For the study at large: Starting in about 2014, patients were given atezolizumab (1,200 mg intravenously every 3 weeks).

Trimming left V 6 bases short and J 5 bases short, with 20 bases between. The CDR3 sequence is 16 residues long. Germline values: CDR1 KGHSH, CDR2 LQKENI. As for time point: peripheral blood 6 weeks after treatment start. Method: immunoSEQ multiplex PCR; TCRdb's copy keeps in-frame clones and lacks some. Seen here are some 31,000 clones, 79% observed once, and the top ten hold 3% to 4%. This sequence originates from a man aged 65 to 85 with urothelial cancer. The rearrangement joins TRBV18 to TRBJ2-1; a weak D match, TRBD2 (6 bases). Sequenced material: PBMCs, taken around atezolizumab (anti-PD-L1) treatment. The CDR3 nucleotides are TGTGCCAGCTCCCTGGCCGGGGTAGCGGCCCACAATGAGCAGTTCTTC. It codes for CASSLAGVAAHNEQFF.